This T cell receptor beta chain is drawn from a study of cytomegalovirus exposure and HLA in healthy donors. Study observations and caveats: Researchers reported that a few CMV-associated chains were confirmed in vitro as CMV antigen-specific. The productive fraction for most TCR beta V segments was about 90% or about 30% in an earlier analysis. In a later analysis, V- and J-gene trimming of beta chains associated with a DCLRE1C missense variant, replicated independently.

The CDR3 length is 15 residues. V was clipped by 6 bases and J by 5 bases; unmatched bases: 10. Germline assignment: CDR1 MGHRA and CDR2 YSYEKL. The PCR used 60 Vbeta and 13 Jbeta primers. Clones were read by immunoSEQ multiplex PCR, and TCRdb kept only the in-frame ones, dropping some. The table shows 150,000 to 200,000 clones, with 76% occurring only once. A note on this clone: Its target is unknown.

This chain joins TRBV4-1 and TRBJ1-1, with 9 bases aligning to TRBD1. Specimen: PBMCs. The origin of this receptor is a male donor in good health and CMV-seronegative. The CDR3 sequence is CASSLLTGGGTEAFF. CDR3 bases: TGCGCCAGCAGTCTTCTTACAGGGGGCGGTACTGAAGCTTTCTTT.